This T cell receptor beta chain was sequenced for a study of radiotherapy plus CTLA-4 blockade in lung cancer (dated by TCRdb to the late 2010s). Broadly, across the study: Objective responses occurred in roughly a sixth of enrolled patients, and around 29% achieved disease control. Overall study results and their limits: After treatment with radiotherapy and ipilimumab, TCR clones that originated in tumors expanded in peripheral blood. The strongest predictors of response were reported to be early dynamic shifts in blood T cell clones along with a rise in serum interferon-beta following radiation.

The method behind the library was the immunoSEQ multiplex PCR assay. TCRdb's version of the immuneACCESS table is confined to in-frame rearrangements and falls short of the full clone set. An unresolved V gene accounts for under half of the shortfall where checked; the remainder is of unknown origin. Across this sample there are about 23,000 clones, with 60% to 85% seen only once. 3% to 4% of the sample is taken by the ten largest. V is cut by 3 bases and J by 9 bases, and the space between the germline ends is 11 bases. The CDR3 runs 11 residues from the cysteine to the phenylalanine. CDR3 DNA only is kept here, 33 bases in frame from base 1. For CDR1 and CDR2, the germline V gene lists SQVTM and ANQGSEA. Note on this clone: This clone's antigen is unknown. No base-level quality is on record; no much larger clone is a single base apart.

Focal radiation therapy combined with CTLA-4 blockade (ipilimumab) was tested in patients with chemo-refractory metastatic non-small-cell lung cancer. The V and J segments used are TRBV29-1 and TRBJ1-1, with no D gene named confidently. The sequence was obtained from a human donor with non-small cell lung cancer whose response to radiotherapy plus ipilimumab could not be evaluated. Sequences were derived from peripheral blood, sampled from a patient treated with radiotherapy plus ipilimumab. The sequenced DNA is TGCAGCGTTGACCCTGGGCTACAAGCTTTCTTT. It is translated as CSVDPGLQAFF.